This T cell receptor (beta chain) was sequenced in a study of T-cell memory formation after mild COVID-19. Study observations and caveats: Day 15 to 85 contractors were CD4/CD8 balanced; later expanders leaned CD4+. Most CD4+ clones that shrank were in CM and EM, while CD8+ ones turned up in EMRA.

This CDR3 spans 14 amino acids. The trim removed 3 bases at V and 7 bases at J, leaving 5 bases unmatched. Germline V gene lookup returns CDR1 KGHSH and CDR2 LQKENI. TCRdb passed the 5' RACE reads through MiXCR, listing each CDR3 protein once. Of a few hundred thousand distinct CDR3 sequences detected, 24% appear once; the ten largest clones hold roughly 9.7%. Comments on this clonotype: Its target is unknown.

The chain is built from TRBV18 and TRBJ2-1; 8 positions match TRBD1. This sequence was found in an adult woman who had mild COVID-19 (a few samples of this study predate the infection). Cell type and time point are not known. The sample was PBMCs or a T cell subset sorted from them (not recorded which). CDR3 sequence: CASSPRTGINEQFF. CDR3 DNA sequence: TGTGCCAGCTCACCCCGGACAGGGATTAATGAGCAGTTCTTC.